The subject of this entry is one TCR beta chain. What it binds is not known. The data were taken from a study of persistence of HIV-infected CD4 T cells. Study-wide results and caveats: TCRbeta richness was lower in CMV- and Gag-responding cells than in anti-CD3/anti-CD28-responding cells.

Sequencing used immunoSEQ version 4 in survey mode. The method was immunoSEQ multiplex PCR; TCRdb's version includes in-frame clones alone and lacks a portion of them. The sample includes fewer than 30,000 clones, around 82% of them seen just once. CDR1 is SNHLY, CDR2 FYNNEI, per germline. V was pared by 6 bases and J by 5 bases, with 13 bases of the junction left unmatched. This CDR3 region has 16 residues. The stimulus was lysate of CMV-infected fibroblasts, around 9.3 ug/mL. CD40L-negative CD69-negative CD45RO-high memory CD4+ T cells were sorted as populations depleted of antigen-responding cells.

The sequences come from CD4+ T cells sorted from PBMCs after approximately 19-hour stimulation, collected from a patient who received antiretroviral therapy. V is TRBV2 and J is TRBJ1-3; 7 nucleotides align to TRBD1. The receptor was derived from an adult man with HIV who was CMV-seropositive. This chain's CDR3 is CASRPTDRDSRNTIYF. CDR3 coding DNA: TGTGCCAGCAGACCCACCGACAGGGATTCTCGAAACACCATATATTTT.